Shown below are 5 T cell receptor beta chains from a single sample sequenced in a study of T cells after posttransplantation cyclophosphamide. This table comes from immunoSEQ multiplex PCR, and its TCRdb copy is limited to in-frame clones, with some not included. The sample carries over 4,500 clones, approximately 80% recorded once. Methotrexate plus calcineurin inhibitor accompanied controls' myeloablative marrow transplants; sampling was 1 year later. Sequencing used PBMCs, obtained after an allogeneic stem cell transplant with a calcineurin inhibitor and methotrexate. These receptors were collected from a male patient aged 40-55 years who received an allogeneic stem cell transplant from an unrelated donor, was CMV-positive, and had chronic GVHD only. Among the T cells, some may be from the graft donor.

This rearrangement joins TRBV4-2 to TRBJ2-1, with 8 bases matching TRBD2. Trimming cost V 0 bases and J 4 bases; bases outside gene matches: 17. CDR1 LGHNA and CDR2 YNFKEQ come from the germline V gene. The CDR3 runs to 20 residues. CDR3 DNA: TGTGCCAGCAGCCAAGACAAACCAAAAGTAGCGGGGAAGTTATACAATGAGCAGTTCTTC. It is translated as CASSQDKPKVAGKLYNEQFF.

The CDR3 reads CASTGIEAFF. The CDR3 nucleotides read TGTGCCAGCACGGGTATTGAAGCTTTCTTT. The rearrangement uses TRBV5-5 and TRBJ1-1, with unresolved D. Per germline, CDR1 SGHKS and CDR2 YYEKEE (reference sequence). Trimming cost V 6 bases and J 7 bases, with 7 bases left between them. The length of the CDR3 is 10 residues.

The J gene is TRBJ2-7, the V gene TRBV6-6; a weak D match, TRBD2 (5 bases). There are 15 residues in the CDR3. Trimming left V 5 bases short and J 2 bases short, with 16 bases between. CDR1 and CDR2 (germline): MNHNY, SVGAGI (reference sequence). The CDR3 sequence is CASSLDAGLAYEQYF. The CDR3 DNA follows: TGTGCCAGCAGTCTCGACGCGGGCCTTGCCTACGAGCAGTACTTC.

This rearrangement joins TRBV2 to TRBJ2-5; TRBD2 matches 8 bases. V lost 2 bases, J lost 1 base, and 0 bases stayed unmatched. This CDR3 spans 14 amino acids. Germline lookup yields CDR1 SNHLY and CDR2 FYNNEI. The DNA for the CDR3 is TGTGCCAGCAGTGAAACTAGCGGCCAAGAGACCCAGTACTTC. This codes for CASSETSGQETQYF.

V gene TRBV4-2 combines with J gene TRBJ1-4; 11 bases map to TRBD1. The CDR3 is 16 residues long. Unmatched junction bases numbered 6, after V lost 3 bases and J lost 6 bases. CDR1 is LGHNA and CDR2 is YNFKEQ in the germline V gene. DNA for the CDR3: TGTGCCAGCAGCCAGGGGGACAGGGGGATTGATGAAAAACTGTTTTTT. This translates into CASSQGDRGIDEKLFF.